Below, 6 T cell receptor beta chains from the same sample are listed, as sequenced in a study of blood T cell repertoires in COVID-19. TCRdb's copy holds only in-frame clones and misses some; the assay was immunoSEQ multiplex PCR. The sample has about 240,000 clones, more than 85% seen once; the top ten hold roughly 3.7%. Sequencing input: PBMCs or T cells enriched from blood (not recorded which). Receptors originate from a woman in her 30s who had recovered from COVID-19.

The V and J genes are TRBV29-1 and TRBJ2-5, with TRBD1 matching 7 bases. J was trimmed by 5 bases and V by 4 bases; bases with no gene match: 10. The CDR3 loop spans 14 amino acids. Germline values: CDR1 SQVTM, CDR2 ANQGSEA. In nucleotides, the CDR3 is TGCAGCGTTGCAGGGGGTTTCTCGGGTGAGACCCAGTACTTC. This translates into CSVAGGFSGETQYF.

This clone showed up just a few times. This chain uses TRBV2 with TRBJ1-2; no firm D call. With 5 bases removed from V and 6 bases from J, the gap between germline ends came to 13 bases. CDR1 is SNHLY and CDR2 is FYNNEI in the germline V gene. The CDR3 spans 13 residues. As DNA, the CDR3 is TGTGCCAGCAGTCCCGGCCTAACTAATGGCTACACCTTC. Residues: CASSPGLTNGYTF.

The V gene is TRBV29-1, the J gene TRBJ2-3; weak D call: TRBD1 (5 bases). Germline CDR1 SQVTM, CDR2 ANQGSEA. The ends were cut back, 1 base at V and 2 bases at J, with 16 bases in the middle. The CDR3 totals 16 residues. The CDR3 nucleotides read TGCAGCGTTGAAGGGGGCAGGGATATTGACACAGATACGCAGTATTTT. It translates to CSVEGGRDIDTDTQYF.

Ten or more counts support this clone. The CDR3 nucleotides read TGCGCCAGCAGCTTGGAAAGGACAGATAATAATTCACCCCTCCACTTT. It encodes CASSLERTDNNSPLHF. This sequence joins TRBV5-1 and TRBJ1-6, with a weak D call TRBD1 (6 bases). In germline, CDR1 is SGHRS, CDR2 YFSETQ. Trimming took off 0 bases at V and 5 bases at J, with 12 bases between the two ends. The CDR3 extends over 16 amino acids.

This clone has just one count. The gene calls are TRBV14 and TRBJ2-1; perhaps TRBD1 as D (6 bases). CDR1 and CDR2 (germline): SGHDN, FVKESK. Trimming cost V 0 bases and J 12 bases, with 18 bases left between them. The CDR3 spans 15 residues. The CDR3 here is CASSQDGGQSSGQFF. The CDR3 bases are TGTGCCAGCAGCCAAGACGGCGGACAGAGCTCGGGGCAGTTCTTC.

DNA of the CDR3: TGTGCCAGCAGTCCCGGGACAGTGCCGGGAGGCTACACCTTC. Amino acids: CASSPGTVPGGYTF. The chain combines TRBV28 with TRBJ1-2; TRBD1 aligns across 7 bases. Germline CDR1 is MDHEN and CDR2 is SYDVKM. V gave up 5 bases and J gave up 8 bases; unmatched junction bases: 11. The CDR3 is made up of 14 amino acids.